The sequence of this T cell receptor beta chain was determined in a study of blood T cell repertoires in COVID-19. Study details: The United States, Italy and Spain provided the acute and convalescent COVID-19 samples.

Authors' methods: How many nucleated cells were present was estimated from reference gene primer amplification. Clones were sequenced by immunoSEQ multiplex PCR, and TCRdb holds only the in-frame ones, with some missing. V and J calls and clone size are as listed in that table; D and trimming were resolved from the DNA. The table includes 25,000 to 30,000 clones, 65% to 85% detected once. Germline V lookup: CDR1 SNHLY, CDR2 FYNNEI. Trimming took off 6 bases at V and 0 bases at J, with 9 bases between the two ends. This CDR3 is 14 amino acids long. The source of this sequence is a man aged 50 or older with active or convalescent COVID-19. This chain joins TRBV2 and TRBJ1-3; no firm D call. The sequenced sample consisted of peripheral blood. DNA of the CDR3: TGTGCCAGCAGCGGTGTCATCTCTGGAAACACCATATATTTT. It specifies CASSGVISGNTIYF.